Listed here are 10 T cell receptor beta chains from one sample, sequenced in a study of regulatory and conventional T cells in RAG deficiency. Profiling relied on immunoSEQ multiplex PCR, and the TCRdb table lists in-frame clones only, not all of them. The profile shows approximately 30,000 clones, around 96% of them singletons. Blood CD4+ CD25-low CD127-high conventional T cells supplied the genomic DNA template. The sample was also reused in another study, on regulatory T cells. That study adds: Amplification used 52 TRBV primers and 13 TRBJ primers.

The sample taken for sequencing was CD25- CD4+ T cells sorted from blood. The receptors stem from a human donor in good health.

For the CDR3, the DNA is TGTGCCAGCAGTTTATATCCGCCAGGTGAGAGCAATCAGCCCCAGCATTTT. This gives the protein CASSLYPPGESNQPQHF. This chain links TRBV27 with TRBJ1-5, with D unclear. Between the trimmed V and J ends, which lost 1 base and 1 base, there was a span of 14 bases. The CDR3 sequence is 17 residues long. The germline V gene has CDR1 MNHEY and CDR2 SMNVEV (reference sequence).

This chain uses TRBV7-3 with TRBJ2-3; D is unresolved. V lost 4 bases and J 3 bases, leaving 17 bases between the germline ends. The germline V gene has CDR1 SGHTA and CDR2 FQGTGA. The CDR3 length is 16 residues. The CDR3 loop reads CASSWIGIRSTDTQYF. As DNA, the CDR3 is TGTGCCAGCAGCTGGATTGGAATCCGGAGTACAGATACGCAGTATTTT.

V and J are TRBV27 and TRBJ1-5; the D is unclear. The germline V gene encodes CDR1 MNHEY and CDR2 SMNVEV (reference sequence). The germline V and J ends were trimmed by 6 bases and 0 bases, with 18 bases remaining between them. The CDR3 length is 17 residues. The CDR3 DNA reads TGTGCCAGCAGCCCCCGGGTTTCCGGTTATAGCAATCAGCCCCAGCATTTT. This encodes CASSPRVSGYSNQPQHF.

Worth noting for this clone: One end of the junction is discordant with germline, which a read error may explain. J is TRBJ1-5 and V is TRBV7-9; 7 nucleotides agree with TRBD1. The CDR3 extends over 14 amino acids. Germline loops: CDR1 SEHNR, CDR2 FQNEAQ (reference sequence). CDR3 region: CASSFIGTDQPRHF. In DNA form, the CDR3 reads TGTGCCAGCAGCTTTATCGGGACAGATCAGCCCCGGCATTTT. Looking up the rest from reference TRBV7-9 and TRBJ1-5 gives the full variable domain: DTGVSQNPRHKITKRGQNVTFRCDPISEHNRLYWYRQTLGQGPEFLTYFQNEAQLEKSRLLSDRFSAERPKGSFSTLEIQRTEQGDSAMYLCASSFIGTDQPRHFGDGTRLSIL.

The genes are TRBV11-2 and TRBJ2-7, with 7 nucleotides matching TRBD1. CDR1 is SGHAT, CDR2 FQNNGV, per germline. After removal of 8 bases from V and 2 bases from J, the junction contained 6 bases not matched to a gene. CDR3 length equals 13 residues. The CDR3 spells CASRVGQAYEQYF. CDR3 nucleotides: TGTGCCAGCCGCGTAGGACAGGCCTACGAGCAGTACTTC.

This chain connects TRBV5-6 to TRBJ1-5; D may be TRBD1 (6 bases). Trimming cost V 3 bases and J 0 bases, with 13 bases left between them. This CDR3 comprises 16 residues. Germline V gene data show CDR1 as SGHDT and CDR2 as YYEEEE. CDR3 protein: CASSSGHLISNQPQHF. DNA for the CDR3: TGTGCCAGCAGCTCGGGACACCTAATTAGCAATCAGCCCCAGCATTTT.

The rearrangement joins TRBV6-1 to TRBJ1-5; D is perhaps TRBD1 (5 bases). V dropped 0 bases and J dropped 5 bases, with 8 bases sitting between them. This CDR3 contains 14 residues. CDR1 is MNHNS, CDR2 SASEGT, per germline. DNA for the CDR3: TGTGCCAGCAGTGAAGCCGGGGGGGATCAGCCCCAGCATTTT. Protein: CASSEAGGDQPQHF.

The J gene is TRBJ1-5, the V gene TRBV7-9; D possibly corresponds to TRBD1 (6 bases). The V gene lost 4 bases and the J gene lost 4 bases, with 8 bases spanning the gap. Germline CDR1 is SEHNR and CDR2 is FQNEAQ (reference sequence). CDR3 length: 13 residues. DNA for the CDR3: TGTGCCAGCAGCTGGACAGAGAATCAGCCCCAGCATTTT. It encodes CASSWTENQPQHF.

The chain carries TRBV7-9 and TRBJ2-5, with 14 positions matching TRBD2. With the DNA end fitting TRBJ2-7 better, the J assignment may be wrong. Germline values: CDR1 SEHNR, CDR2 FQNEAQ (reference sequence). The CDR3 is made up of 15 amino acids. The CDR3 sequence: CASSSGLAGANEQYF. The CDR3 region has the DNA TGTGCCAGCAGCTCGGGACTAGCGGGAGCGAACGAGCAGTACTTC.

This sequence joins TRBV6-6 and TRBJ1-1; D unclear. Looked up from germline, CDR1 is MNHNY and CDR2 is SVGAGI (reference sequence). The CDR3 consists of 14 residues. V shed 6 bases and J shed 0 bases, with 11 bases lying between them. CDR3 nucleotide sequence: TGTGCCAGCAGCCGCAGAGACATGAACACTGAAGCTTTCTTT. As protein: CASSRRDMNTEAFF.